This TCR beta chain was identified in a study of blood T cell repertoires in COVID-19. Sequencing used immunoSEQ multiplex PCR; TCRdb keeps in-frame clones, though not all of them. The sample includes approximately 50,000 clones, around 88% of them seen just once. Germline trimming cut 0 bases from V and 8 bases from J; bases unmatched to any gene: 10. The CDR3 contains 16 residues. Germline CDR1 SGHRS, CDR2 YFSETQ. The chain links TRBV5-1 to TRBJ2-1; 8 bases map to TRBD1. Sequencing was performed on peripheral blood. The sequence came from a woman older than 75 with acute or convalescent COVID-19. The CDR3 is CASSLAGRGQWDEQFF. The CDR3 DNA reads as TGCGCCAGCAGCTTGGCTGGCAGGGGGCAGTGGGATGAGCAGTTCTTC.